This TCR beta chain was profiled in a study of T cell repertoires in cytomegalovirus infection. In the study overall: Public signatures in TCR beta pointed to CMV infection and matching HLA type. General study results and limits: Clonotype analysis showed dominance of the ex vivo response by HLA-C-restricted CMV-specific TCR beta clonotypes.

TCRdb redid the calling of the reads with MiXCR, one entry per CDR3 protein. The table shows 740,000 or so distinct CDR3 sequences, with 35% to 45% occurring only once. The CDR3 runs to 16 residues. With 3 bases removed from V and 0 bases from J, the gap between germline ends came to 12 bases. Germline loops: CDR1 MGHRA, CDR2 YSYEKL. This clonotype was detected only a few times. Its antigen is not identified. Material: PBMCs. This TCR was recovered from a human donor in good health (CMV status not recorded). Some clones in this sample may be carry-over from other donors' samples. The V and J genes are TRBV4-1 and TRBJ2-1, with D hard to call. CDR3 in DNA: TGCGCCAGCAGCCAGCCCTTCAAGGACTCCTACAATGAGCAGTTCTTC. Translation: CASSQPFKDSYNEQFF.